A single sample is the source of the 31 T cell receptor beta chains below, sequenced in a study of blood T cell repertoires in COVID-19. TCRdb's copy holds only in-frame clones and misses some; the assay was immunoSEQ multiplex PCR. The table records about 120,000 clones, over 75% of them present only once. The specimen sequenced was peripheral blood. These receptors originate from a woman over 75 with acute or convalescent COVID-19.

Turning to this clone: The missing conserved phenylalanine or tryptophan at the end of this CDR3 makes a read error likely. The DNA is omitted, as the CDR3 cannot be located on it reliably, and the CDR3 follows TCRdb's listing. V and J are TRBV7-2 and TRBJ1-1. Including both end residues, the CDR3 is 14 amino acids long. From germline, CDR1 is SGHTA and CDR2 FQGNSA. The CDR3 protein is CASSLVSGGKISHT.

Here the CDR3 DNA reads TGTGCCAGCAGCTTTCGGGGGAACAATGAGCAGTTCTTC. Its translation is CASSFRGNNEQFF. The chain employs TRBV21-1 and TRBJ2-1; the table's D call, TRBD2, was not checked against the DNA. TRBV21-1 is a known pseudogene. The CDR3 is made up of 13 amino acids.

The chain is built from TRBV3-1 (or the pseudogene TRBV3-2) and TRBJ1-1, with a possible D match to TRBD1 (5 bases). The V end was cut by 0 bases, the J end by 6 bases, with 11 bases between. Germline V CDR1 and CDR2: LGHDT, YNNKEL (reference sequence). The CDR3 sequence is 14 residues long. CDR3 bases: TGTGCCAGCAGCCAAGAGGCGGGGACGGCTGAAGCTTTCTTT. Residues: CASSQEAGTAEAFF.

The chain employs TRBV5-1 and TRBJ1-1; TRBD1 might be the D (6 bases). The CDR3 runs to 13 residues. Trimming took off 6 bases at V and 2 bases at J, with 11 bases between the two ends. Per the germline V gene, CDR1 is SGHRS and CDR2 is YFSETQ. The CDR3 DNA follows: TGCGCCAGCACTCAGACAGGTAACACTGAAGCTTTCTTT. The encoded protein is CASTQTGNTEAFF.

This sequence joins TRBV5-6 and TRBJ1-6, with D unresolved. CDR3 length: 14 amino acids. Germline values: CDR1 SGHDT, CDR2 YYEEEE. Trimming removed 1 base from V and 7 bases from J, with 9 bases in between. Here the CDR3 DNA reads TGTGCCAGCAGCTTGCGAGGGTCCAATTCACCCCTCCACTTT. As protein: CASSLRGSNSPLHF.

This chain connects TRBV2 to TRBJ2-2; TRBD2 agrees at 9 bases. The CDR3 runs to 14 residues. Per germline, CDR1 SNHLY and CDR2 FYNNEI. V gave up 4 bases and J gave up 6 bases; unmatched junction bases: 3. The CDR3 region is CASSAASGAGELFF. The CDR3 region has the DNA TGTGCCAGCAGTGCTGCTAGCGGGGCCGGGGAGCTGTTTTTT.

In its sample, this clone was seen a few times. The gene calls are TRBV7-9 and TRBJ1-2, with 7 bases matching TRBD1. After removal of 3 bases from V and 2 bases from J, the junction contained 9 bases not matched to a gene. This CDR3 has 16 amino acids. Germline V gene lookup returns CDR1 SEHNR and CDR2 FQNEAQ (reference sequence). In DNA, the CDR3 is TGTGCCAGCAGCTTGAGGGGGGACAGCTACAACTATGGCTACACCTTC. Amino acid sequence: CASSLRGDSYNYGYTF.

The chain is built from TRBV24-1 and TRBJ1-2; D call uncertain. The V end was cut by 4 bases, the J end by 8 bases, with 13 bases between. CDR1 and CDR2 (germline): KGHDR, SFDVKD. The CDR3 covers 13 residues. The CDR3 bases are TGTGCCACCAGTGACGGAGGGCTGCGAGGCTACACCTTC. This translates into CATSDGGLRGYTF.

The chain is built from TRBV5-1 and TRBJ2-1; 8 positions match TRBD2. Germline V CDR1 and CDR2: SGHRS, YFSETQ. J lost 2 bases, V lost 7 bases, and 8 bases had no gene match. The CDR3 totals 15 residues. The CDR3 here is CASQSGGGTYNEQFF. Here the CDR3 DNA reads TGCGCCAGCCAGAGCGGGGGAGGGACCTACAATGAGCAGTTCTTC. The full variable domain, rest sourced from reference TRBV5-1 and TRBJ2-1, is KAGVTQTPRYLIKTRGQQVTLSCSPISGHRSVSWYQQTPGQGLQFLFEYFSETQRNKGNFPGRFSGRQFSNSRSEMNVSTLELGDSALYLCASQSGGGTYNEQFFGPGTRLTVL.

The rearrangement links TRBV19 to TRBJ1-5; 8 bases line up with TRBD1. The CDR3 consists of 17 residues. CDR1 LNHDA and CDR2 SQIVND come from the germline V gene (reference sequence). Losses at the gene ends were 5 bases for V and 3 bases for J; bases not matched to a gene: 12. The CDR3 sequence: CASSLRTGRASNQPQHF. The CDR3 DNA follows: TGTGCCAGTAGTCTACGGACAGGGAGGGCCTCCAATCAGCCCCAGCATTTT.

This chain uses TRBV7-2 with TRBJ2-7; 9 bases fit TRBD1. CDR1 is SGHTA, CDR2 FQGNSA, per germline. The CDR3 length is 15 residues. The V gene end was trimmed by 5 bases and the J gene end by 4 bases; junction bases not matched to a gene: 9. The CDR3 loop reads CASSHSGDRVYEQYF. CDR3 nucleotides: TGTGCCAGCAGCCATTCGGGGGACAGGGTGTACGAGCAGTACTTC.

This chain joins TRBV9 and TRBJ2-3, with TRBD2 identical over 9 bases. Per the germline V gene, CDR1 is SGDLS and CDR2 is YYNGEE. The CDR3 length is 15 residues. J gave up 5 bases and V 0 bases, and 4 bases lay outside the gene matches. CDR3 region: CASSVEAGGGDTQYF. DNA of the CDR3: TGTGCCAGCAGCGTAGAAGCGGGGGGTGGAGATACGCAGTATTTT.

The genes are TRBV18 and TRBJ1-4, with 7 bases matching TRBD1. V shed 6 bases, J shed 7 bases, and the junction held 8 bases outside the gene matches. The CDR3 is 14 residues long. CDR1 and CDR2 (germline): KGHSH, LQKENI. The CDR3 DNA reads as TGTGCCAGCTCCGGATCGACAGGGCGTGAAAAACTGTTTTTT. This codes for CASSGSTGREKLFF. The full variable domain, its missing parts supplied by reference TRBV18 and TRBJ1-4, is NAGVMQNPRHLVRRRGQEARLRCSPMKGHSHVYWYRQLPEEGLKFMVYLQKENIIDESGMPKERFSAEFPKEGPSILRIQQVVRGDSAAYFCASSGSTGREKLFFGSGTQLSVL.

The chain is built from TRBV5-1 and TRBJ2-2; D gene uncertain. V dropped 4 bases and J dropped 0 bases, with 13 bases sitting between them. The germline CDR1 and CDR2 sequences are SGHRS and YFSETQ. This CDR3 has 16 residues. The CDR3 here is CASSRLGASNTGELFF. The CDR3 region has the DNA TGCGCCAGCAGCCGCCTCGGAGCCTCGAACACCGGGGAGCTGTTTTTT.

The CDR3 region is CASSLGHRDAGELFF. CDR3 coding DNA: TGCGCCAGCAGCTTGGGACACAGGGATGCAGGGGAGCTGTTTTTT. V and J are TRBV5-1 and TRBJ2-2, with a weak D call TRBD1 (6 bases). CDR3 size: 15 residues. The ends were cut back, 0 bases at V and 8 bases at J, with 14 bases in the middle. Germline CDR1 reads SGHRS; CDR2 reads YFSETQ.

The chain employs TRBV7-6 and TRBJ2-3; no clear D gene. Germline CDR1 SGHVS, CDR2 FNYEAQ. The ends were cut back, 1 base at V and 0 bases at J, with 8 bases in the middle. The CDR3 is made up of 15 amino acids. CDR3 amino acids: CASSLGLRSTDTQYF. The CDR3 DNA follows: TGTGCCAGCAGCTTAGGTTTGCGTAGCACAGATACGCAGTATTTT.

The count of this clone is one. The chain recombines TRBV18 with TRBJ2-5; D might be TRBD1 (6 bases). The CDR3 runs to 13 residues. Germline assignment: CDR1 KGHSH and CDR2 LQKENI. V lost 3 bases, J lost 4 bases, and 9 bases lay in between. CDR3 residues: CASSPEQGETQYF. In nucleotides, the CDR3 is TGTGCCAGCTCACCGGAACAGGGAGAGACCCAGTACTTC.

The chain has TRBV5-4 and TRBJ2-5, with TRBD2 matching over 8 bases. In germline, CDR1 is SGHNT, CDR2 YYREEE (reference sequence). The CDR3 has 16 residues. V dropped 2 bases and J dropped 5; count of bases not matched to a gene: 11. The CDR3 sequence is CASSLLLGGAMETQYF. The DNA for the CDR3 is TGTGCCAGCAGCTTACTACTCGGGGGGGCGATGGAGACCCAGTACTTC.

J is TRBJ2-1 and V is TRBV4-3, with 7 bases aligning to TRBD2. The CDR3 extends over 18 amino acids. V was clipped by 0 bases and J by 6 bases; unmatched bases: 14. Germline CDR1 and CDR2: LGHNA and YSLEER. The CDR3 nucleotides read TGCGCCAGCAGCCAAGATCGCGGACGCGGGGGAAGATCCAATGAGCAGTTCTTC. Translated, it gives CASSQDRGRGGRSNEQFF.

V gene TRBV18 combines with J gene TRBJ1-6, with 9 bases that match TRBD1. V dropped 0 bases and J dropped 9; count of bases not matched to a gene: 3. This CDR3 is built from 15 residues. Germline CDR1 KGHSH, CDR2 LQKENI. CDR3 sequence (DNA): TGTGCCAGCTCACCACCGGGACAGGGATTTTCACCCCTCCACTTT. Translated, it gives CASSPPGQGFSPLHF.

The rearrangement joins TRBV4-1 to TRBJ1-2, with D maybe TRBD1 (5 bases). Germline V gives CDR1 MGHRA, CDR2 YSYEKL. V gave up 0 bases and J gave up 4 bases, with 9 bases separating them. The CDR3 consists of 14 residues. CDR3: CASSQERQGYGYTF. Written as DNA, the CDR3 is TGCGCCAGCAGCCAAGAGAGGCAGGGCTATGGCTACACCTTC.

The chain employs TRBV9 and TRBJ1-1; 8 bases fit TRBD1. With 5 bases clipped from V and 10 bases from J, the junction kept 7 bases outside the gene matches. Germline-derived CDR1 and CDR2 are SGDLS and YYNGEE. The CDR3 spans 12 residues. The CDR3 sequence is CASSRQGAGAFF. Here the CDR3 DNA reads TGTGCCAGCAGTAGGCAGGGGGCTGGAGCTTTCTTT.

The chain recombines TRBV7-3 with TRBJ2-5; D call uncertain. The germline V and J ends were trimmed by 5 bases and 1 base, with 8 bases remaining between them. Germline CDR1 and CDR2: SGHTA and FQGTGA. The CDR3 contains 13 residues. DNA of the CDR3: TGTGCCAGCAGCCCCGGGTTCCAAGAGACCCAGTACTTC. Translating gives CASSPGFQETQYF.

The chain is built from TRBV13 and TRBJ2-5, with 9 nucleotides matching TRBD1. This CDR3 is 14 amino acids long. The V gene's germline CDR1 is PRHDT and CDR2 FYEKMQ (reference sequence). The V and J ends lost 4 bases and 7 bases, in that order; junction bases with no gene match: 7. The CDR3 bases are TGTGCCAGCAGCTCTCCGGGACAGGGAGGGACCCAGTACTTC. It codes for CASSSPGQGGTQYF.

The CDR3 DNA sequence: TGTGCCAGCAGTTACTCTTGGACAGGGAACTATGGCTACACCTTC. It specifies CASSYSWTGNYGYTF. The V gene is TRBV6-5, the J gene TRBJ1-2, with 8 bases that match TRBD1. The CDR3 is 15 amino acids. Trimming at V came to 0 bases and at J to 2 bases, leaving 2 bases not matched to a gene. Germline values: CDR1 MNHEY, CDR2 SVGAGI.

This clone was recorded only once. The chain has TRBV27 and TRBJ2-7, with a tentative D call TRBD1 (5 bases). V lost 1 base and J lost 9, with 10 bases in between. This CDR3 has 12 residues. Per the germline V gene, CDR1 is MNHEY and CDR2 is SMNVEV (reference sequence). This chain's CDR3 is CASSLLGAPQYF. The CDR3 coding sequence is TGTGCCAGCAGTTTATTAGGGGCCCCGCAGTACTTC.

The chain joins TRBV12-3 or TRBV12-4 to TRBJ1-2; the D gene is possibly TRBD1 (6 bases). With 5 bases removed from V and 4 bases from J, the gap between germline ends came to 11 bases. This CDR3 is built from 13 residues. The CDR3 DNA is TGTGCCAGCAGTACCCGACAGGTCTATGGCTACACCTTC. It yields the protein CASSTRQVYGYTF.

The CDR3 sequence is CASGLGVGQNYGYTF. The CDR3 DNA is TGTGCTAGTGGTTTGGGAGTAGGACAGAACTATGGCTACACCTTC. This chain uses TRBV12-5 with TRBJ1-2; possible D gene TRBD1, 6 bases. Trimming removed 1 base at V and 2 bases at J, with 11 bases between. The CDR3 consists of 15 residues. Germline values: CDR1 LGHNT, CDR2 FRNRAP.

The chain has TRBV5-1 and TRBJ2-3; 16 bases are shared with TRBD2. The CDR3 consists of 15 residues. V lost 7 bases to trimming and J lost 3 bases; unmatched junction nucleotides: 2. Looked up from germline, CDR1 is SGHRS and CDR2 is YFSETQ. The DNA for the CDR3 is TGCGCCAGCGGGACTAGCGGGGGGGCAACAGATACGCAGTATTTT. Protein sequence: CASGTSGGATDTQYF.

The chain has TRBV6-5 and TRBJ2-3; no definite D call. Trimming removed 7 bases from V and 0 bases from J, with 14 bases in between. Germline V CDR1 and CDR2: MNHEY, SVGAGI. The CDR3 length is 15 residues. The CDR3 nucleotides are TGTGCCAGCATACCCGACTTGGCTAGCACAGATACGCAGTATTTT. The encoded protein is CASIPDLASTDTQYF.

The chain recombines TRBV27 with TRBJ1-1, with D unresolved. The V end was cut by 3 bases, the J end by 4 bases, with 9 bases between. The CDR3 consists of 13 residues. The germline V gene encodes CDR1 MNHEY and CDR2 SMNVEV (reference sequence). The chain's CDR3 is CASSFSWPTEAFF. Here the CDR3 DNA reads TGTGCCAGCAGTTTCTCGTGGCCCACTGAAGCTTTCTTT.